The clone carrying this T cell receptor (beta chain) was picked up a small number of times. This sample was taken from a study of technical replicates of blood from several donors. Using immunoSEQ multiplex PCR, the repertoire was profiled, and TCRdb retains in-frame clones only, with some absent. This sample has under 90,000 clones, with roughly 94% found just once. This receptor was obtained from a human donor in good health. The sequenced sample consisted of T cells isolated from PBMCs.

The CDR3 region is CATSRDADTEAFF. The CDR3 DNA is TGTGCCACCAGCAGAGATGCGGACACTGAAGCTTTCTTT. This chain uses TRBV15 with TRBJ1-1; D not resolved. The germline gives CDR1 LNHNV, CDR2 YYDKDF (reference sequence). The CDR3 runs 13 residues. V was pared by 0 bases and J by 3 bases, with 5 bases between. Variable domain in full (rest from reference TRBV15 and TRBJ1-1): DAMVIQNPRYQVTQFGKPVTLSCSQTLNHNVMYWYQQKSSQAPKLLFHYYDKDFNNEADTPDNFQSRRPNTSFCFLDIRSPGLGDTAMYLCATSRDADTEAFFGQGTRLTVV.